This record looks at one T cell receptor beta chain sequence and its context. Its matching antigen is unknown. The sample belongs to a study of shared clonotypes between healthy human individuals. Study information: Per-donor plates numbered three CD4 naive, three CD4 memory, two CD8 naive and one CD8 memory. General study points: Richness estimates generally favored naive over memory subsets. It was the non-shared clonotypes that had lower generation probabilities than clonotypes shared by all four donors.

The assay was run at deep level. Sequencing used immunoSEQ multiplex PCR; TCRdb keeps in-frame clones, though not all of them. Of about 2.4 million clones in the sample, more than 90% are singletons; the top ten hold about 0.13%. The germline V gene has CDR1 SGHTA and CDR2 FQGNSA. The CDR3 loop spans 13 amino acids. V dropped 0 bases and J dropped 7 bases, with 6 bases sitting between them. This sequence joins TRBV7-2 and TRBJ2-2; D remains unclear. The source material was naive CD4+ T cells sorted from blood. As for subset: CD45RA+ positively selected. This TCR came from a man in his late teens or twenties in good health. CDR3 region: CASSLAVIGELFF. The CDR3 nucleotides are TGTGCCAGCAGCTTAGCGGTTATCGGGGAGCTGTTTTTT.